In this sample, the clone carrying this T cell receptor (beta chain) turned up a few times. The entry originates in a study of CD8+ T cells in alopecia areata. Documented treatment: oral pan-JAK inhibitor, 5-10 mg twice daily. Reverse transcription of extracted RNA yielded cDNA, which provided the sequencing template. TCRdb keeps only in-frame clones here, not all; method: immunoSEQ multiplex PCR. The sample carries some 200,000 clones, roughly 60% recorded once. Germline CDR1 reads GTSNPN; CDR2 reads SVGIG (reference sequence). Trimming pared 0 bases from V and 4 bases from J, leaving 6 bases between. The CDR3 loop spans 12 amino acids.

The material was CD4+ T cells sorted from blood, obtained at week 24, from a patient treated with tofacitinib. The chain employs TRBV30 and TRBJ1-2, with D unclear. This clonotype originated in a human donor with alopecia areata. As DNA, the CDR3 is TGTGCCTGGAGTGTATCCCGCTATGGCTACACCTTC. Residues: CAWSVSRYGYTF.